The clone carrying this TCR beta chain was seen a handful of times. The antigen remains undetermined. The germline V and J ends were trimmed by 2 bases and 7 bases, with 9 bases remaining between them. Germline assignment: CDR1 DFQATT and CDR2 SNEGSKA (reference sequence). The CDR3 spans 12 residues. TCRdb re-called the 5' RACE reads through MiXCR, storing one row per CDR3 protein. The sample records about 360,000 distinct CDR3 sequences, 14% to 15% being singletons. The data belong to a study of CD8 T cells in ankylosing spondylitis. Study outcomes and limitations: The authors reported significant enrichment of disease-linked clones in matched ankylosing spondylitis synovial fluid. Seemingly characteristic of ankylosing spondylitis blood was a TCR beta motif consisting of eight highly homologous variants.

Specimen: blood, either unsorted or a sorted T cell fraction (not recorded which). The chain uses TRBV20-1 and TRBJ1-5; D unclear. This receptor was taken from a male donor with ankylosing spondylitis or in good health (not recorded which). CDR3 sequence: CSARQLGQPQHF. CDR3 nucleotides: TGCAGTGCTAGACAGTTAGGACAGCCCCAGCATTTT.